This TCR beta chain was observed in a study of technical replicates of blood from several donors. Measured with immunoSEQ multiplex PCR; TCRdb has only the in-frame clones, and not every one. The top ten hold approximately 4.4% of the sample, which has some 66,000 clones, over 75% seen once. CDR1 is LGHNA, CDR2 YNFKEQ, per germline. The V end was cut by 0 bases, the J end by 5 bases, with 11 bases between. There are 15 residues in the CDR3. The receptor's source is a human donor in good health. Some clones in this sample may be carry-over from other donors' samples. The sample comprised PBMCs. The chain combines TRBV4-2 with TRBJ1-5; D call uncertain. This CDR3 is CASSQDWAGYQPQHF. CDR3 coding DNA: TGTGCCAGCAGCCAAGATTGGGCAGGTTATCAGCCCCAGCATTTT.